The 32 T cell receptor beta chains listed next were all sequenced from one sample in a study of T cell responses to AZD1222 COVID-19 vaccine. Sequencing used immunoSEQ multiplex PCR; TCRdb keeps in-frame clones, though not all of them. The sample carries more than 95,000 clones, 90% recorded once. The sequencing here drew on peripheral blood, taken on day 0 of AZD1222 vaccination. These TCRs come from an adult in good health.

In nucleotides, the CDR3 is TGTGCCAGCAGCTTATGGAATAATGGCTACACCTTC. Translating it yields CASSLWNNGYTF. The chain is built from TRBV11-2 and TRBJ1-2; no firm D call. CDR1 and CDR2 (germline): SGHAT, FQNNGV. Trimming removed 2 bases at V and 6 bases at J, with 7 bases between. This CDR3 has 12 amino acids. The full variable domain, in which reference TRBV11-2 and TRBJ1-2 provide the parts outside the CDR3, is EAGVAQSPRYKIIEKRQSVAFWCNPISGHATLYWYQQILGQGPKLLIQFQNNGVVDDSQLPKDRFSAERLKGVDSTLKIQPAKLEDSAVYLCASSLWNNGYTFGSGTRLTVV.

The rearrangement uses TRBV28 and TRBJ2-2; TRBD1 might be the D (6 bases). Per germline, CDR1 MDHEN and CDR2 SYDVKM. The V end lost 1 base, the J end lost 13 bases, and 10 bases lay between the germline ends. The CDR3 consists of 12 residues. The CDR3: CASSLSTGWLFF. The CDR3 nucleotides are TGTGCCAGCAGTTTATCCACAGGGTGGCTGTTTTTT.

This chain uses TRBV5-1 with TRBJ2-5; the match to TRBD2 covers 14 bases. The CDR3 runs 14 residues. The germline V gene encodes CDR1 SGHRS and CDR2 YFSETQ. Trimming removed 4 bases from V and 7 bases from J; junction bases left unmatched: 3. The CDR3 nucleotides are TGCGCCAGCAGCATTGGACTAGCGGGAGGGACCCAGTACTTC. Translation: CASSIGLAGGTQYF. The full variable domain, completed using reference TRBV5-1 and TRBJ2-5, is KAGVTQTPRYLIKTRGQQVTLSCSPISGHRSVSWYQQTPGQGLQFLFEYFSETQRNKGNFPGRFSGRQFSNSRSEMNVSTLELGDSALYLCASSIGLAGGTQYFGPGTRLLVL.

The genes are TRBV27 and TRBJ1-1, with a weak D call TRBD1 (5 bases). This CDR3 comprises 14 residues. V was cut by 9 bases and J by 0 bases, with 14 bases left in between. Germline V gene data show CDR1 as MNHEY and CDR2 as SMNVEV (reference sequence). CDR3 in DNA: TGTGCCAGTCGTAGGCTCAGGGTGAACACTGAAGCTTTCTTT. The encoded protein is CASRRLRVNTEAFF.

The chain employs TRBV5-4 and TRBJ2-7; D is ambiguous. The CDR3 has 14 residues. CDR1 is SGHNT and CDR2 is YYREEE in the germline V gene (reference sequence). Trimming removed 5 bases from V and 0 bases from J, with 12 bases in between. The CDR3 bases are TGTGCCAGCAGTTTCGGATGGAGCTCCTACGAGCAGTACTTC. It codes for CASSFGWSSYEQYF.

This clone was recorded a few times. V gene TRBV11-2 combines with J gene TRBJ1-2; D is ambiguous. CDR3 length: 13 amino acids. Trimming left V 5 bases short and J 3 bases short, with 10 bases between. Germline V gene data show CDR1 as SGHAT and CDR2 as FQNNGV. CDR3 protein: CASSPGQDYGYTF. CDR3 sequence (DNA): TGTGCCAGCAGCCCCGGGCAGGACTATGGCTACACCTTC.

V is TRBV5-1 and J is TRBJ1-6, with TRBD1 as a possible D gene (6 bases). This CDR3 has 15 amino acids. Trimming took off 4 bases at V and 6 bases at J, with 14 bases between the two ends. The germline V gene encodes CDR1 SGHRS and CDR2 YFSETQ. The CDR3 protein is CASSPGTSLNSPLHF. The CDR3 coding sequence is TGCGCCAGCAGCCCCGGGACAAGTCTTAATTCACCCCTCCACTTT.

The DNA for the CDR3 is TGCGCCAGCAGCCAAGCAGGGTCTGCCCTGACTTTC. It translates to CASSQAGSALTF. V and J are TRBV4-3 and TRBJ2-6; D possibly corresponds to TRBD1 (5 bases). Germline V gene data show CDR1 as LGHNA and CDR2 as YSLEER. V was cut by 1 base and J by 15 bases, with 10 bases left in between. The CDR3 runs 12 residues.

Written as DNA, the CDR3 is TGCGCCAGCAGCTTGCAGGGGATAGCCTACAATGAGCAGTTCTTC. This sequence encodes CASSLQGIAYNEQFF. V usage is TRBV5-1 and J usage is TRBJ2-1, with D possibly TRBD1 on 6 matching bases. Trimming left V 1 base short and J 2 bases short, with 10 bases between. There are 15 residues in the CDR3. The germline V gene has CDR1 SGHRS and CDR2 YFSETQ.

J is TRBJ2-3 and V is TRBV5-1, with a possible D match to TRBD2 (5 bases). Trimming took off 0 bases at V and 6 bases at J, with 11 bases between the two ends. The CDR3 length is 14 residues. CDR1 SGHRS and CDR2 YFSETQ come from the germline V gene. The CDR3 DNA sequence: TGCGCCAGCAGCTTGGCTACCGGCGGGGATACGCAGTATTTT. Protein sequence: CASSLATGGDTQYF.

The chain is built from TRBV11-3 and TRBJ2-1, with 9 bases aligning to TRBD2. The CDR3 contains 14 residues. The ends lost 5 bases at V and 3 bases at J; junction bases unmatched: 2. Germline-derived CDR1 and CDR2 are SGHNT and YENEEA. The chain's CDR3 is CASSASGVYNEQFF. CDR3 bases: TGTGCCAGCAGCGCTAGCGGGGTCTACAATGAGCAGTTCTTC.

This chain connects TRBV21-1 to TRBJ1-5. TRBV21-1 is labeled a pseudogene. This CDR3 is 12 amino acids long. CDR3 sequence reads: CASSTRRQPQHF. The CDR3 DNA reads TGTGCCAGCAGCACACGGAGGCAGCCCCAGCATTTT.

This clone has more than one count but fewer than ten. The chain links TRBV28 to TRBJ2-2; no reliable D call. This CDR3 comprises 14 residues. The V end was cut by 2 bases, the J end by 3 bases, with 7 bases between. CDR1 is MDHEN and CDR2 is SYDVKM in the germline V gene. Here the CDR3 reads CASSLSQDTGELFF. Written as DNA, the CDR3 is TGTGCCAGCAGTTTAAGCCAAGACACCGGGGAGCTGTTTTTT.

This clone was observed a few times. Other DNA sequences in the sample encode the same CDR3. V gene TRBV6-1 combines with J gene TRBJ2-3; 9 bases agree with TRBD2. The CDR3 has 16 amino acids. Trimming at V came to 4 bases and at J to 1 base, leaving 6 bases not matched to a gene. In germline, CDR1 is MNHNS, CDR2 SASEGT. The CDR3 sequence is CASSGRLAVGTDTQYF. The CDR3 region has the DNA TGTGCCAGCAGTGGTAGACTAGCGGTAGGCACAGATACGCAGTATTTT.

The V gene is TRBV7-9, the J gene TRBJ2-3, with TRBD2 identical over 8 bases. CDR1 and CDR2 from the germline V gene are SEHNR and FQNEAQ (reference sequence). The V segment lost 3 bases and the J segment 3 bases; nucleotides outside the gene matches: 5. This CDR3 contains 15 residues. The CDR3 loop reads CASSFLGRETDTQYF. DNA for the CDR3: TGTGCCAGCAGCTTCCTCGGGAGGGAAACAGATACGCAGTATTTT.

This chain uses TRBV27 with TRBJ2-7; a possible D gene is TRBD1 (6 bases). This CDR3 has 16 residues. Per germline, CDR1 MNHEY and CDR2 SMNVEV (reference sequence). V lost 0 bases and J lost 2, with 14 bases in between. CDR3 protein: CASSLSQGTIAYEQYF. CDR3 coding DNA: TGTGCCAGCAGTTTATCGCAAGGGACAATCGCCTACGAGCAGTACTTC.

The J gene is TRBJ2-1, the V gene TRBV6-5; TRBD1 might be the D (5 bases). This CDR3 is 14 amino acids long. V was pared by 5 bases and J by 7 bases, with 15 bases between. The V gene's germline CDR1 is MNHEY and CDR2 SVGAGI. The CDR3 loop reads CASSQYRPGNEQFF. CDR3 in DNA: TGTGCCAGCAGTCAATACCGTCCAGGGAATGAGCAGTTCTTC.

The chain uses TRBV6-6 and TRBJ1-6, with 9 positions matching TRBD1. From germline, CDR1 is MNHNY and CDR2 SVGAGI (reference sequence). Unmatched junction bases numbered 9, after V lost 5 bases and J lost 7 bases. The CDR3 has 16 residues. This CDR3 is CASSHGTGTGNSPLHF. The DNA of the CDR3 is TGTGCCAGCAGTCATGGGACCGGGACAGGGAATTCACCCCTCCACTTT.

This chain uses TRBV5-6 with TRBJ2-1; D is perhaps TRBD1 or TRBD2 (5 bases each). The CDR3 sequence is 12 residues long. The V end was cut by 4 bases, the J end by 8 bases, with 10 bases between. Germline CDR1 reads SGHDT; CDR2 reads YYEEEE. The CDR3 nucleotides are TGTGCCAGCAGCGGGGGTATCGATGAGCAGTTCTTC. It translates to CASSGGIDEQFF.

The rearrangement joins TRBV21-1 to TRBJ2-7; the table calls TRBD1, which could not be checked here. TRBV21-1 is a pseudogene. There are 15 residues in the CDR3. The chain's CDR3 is CASSKGGQGSHEQYF. In nucleotides, the CDR3 is TGTGCCAGCAGCAAAGGAGGACAGGGGTCTCACGAGCAGTACTTC.

The chain uses TRBV7-2 and TRBJ2-2, with D possibly matching TRBD1 (5 bases). Trimming removed 5 bases from V and 0 bases from J, with 16 bases in between. CDR1 and CDR2 (germline): SGHTA, FQGNSA. This CDR3 contains 17 residues. The CDR3 protein is CASSPFGAAPNTGELFF. The CDR3, as DNA: TGTGCCAGCAGCCCCTTTGGGGCGGCCCCGAACACCGGGGAGCTGTTTTTT.

The V and J genes are TRBV6-5 and TRBJ1-1, with 9 bases aligning to TRBD1. CDR1 and CDR2 from the germline V gene are MNHEY and SVGAGI. The CDR3 extends over 15 amino acids. Germline trimming cut 2 bases from V and 4 bases from J; bases unmatched to any gene: 5. CDR3 residues: CASSYSDRGATEAFF. Written as DNA, the CDR3 is TGTGCCAGCAGTTACAGCGACAGGGGGGCCACTGAAGCTTTCTTT.

V gene TRBV15 combines with J gene TRBJ1-4; weak D call: TRBD1 (5 bases). The CDR3 loop spans 16 amino acids. CDR1 is LNHNV and CDR2 is YYDKDF in the germline V gene (reference sequence). V gave up 5 bases and J gave up 5 bases, with 18 bases separating them. The CDR3, as DNA: TGTGCCACCAGCGGTCCCGGGACTCACTTAAATGAAAAACTGTTTTTT. The encoded protein is CATSGPGTHLNEKLFF.

This sequence joins TRBV5-4 and TRBJ1-4; a possible D gene is TRBD1 (5 bases). With 0 bases removed from V and 15 bases from J, the gap between germline ends came to 12 bases. Germline loops: CDR1 SGHNT, CDR2 YYREEE (reference sequence). CDR3 length equals 12 residues. The CDR3 DNA reads as TGTGCCAGCAGCTTGGTCGGGGGTACGGTGTTTTTT. Its translation: CASSLVGGTVFF.

This clone was seen once. The chain employs TRBV5-4 and TRBJ1-2; TRBD1 aligns across 8 bases. Germline-derived CDR1 and CDR2 are SGHNT and YYREEE (reference sequence). The CDR3 runs to 16 residues. The junction had 9 bases not matched to a gene; V was cut back by 4 bases and J by 1 base. CDR3 protein: CASSLFTGGGNYGYTF. Written as DNA, the CDR3 is TGTGCCAGCAGCCTTTTTACAGGGGGGGGTAACTATGGCTACACCTTC. The whole variable domain, remainder taken from reference TRBV5-4 and TRBJ1-2, is ETGVTQSPTHLIKTRGQQVTLRCSSQSGHNTVSWYQQALGQGPQFIFQYYREEENGRGNFPPRFSGLQFPNYSSELNVNALELDDSALYLCASSLFTGGGNYGYTFGSGTRLTVV.

This clone was observed once. The chain joins TRBV28 to TRBJ1-2; the D is unclear. V was clipped by 7 bases and J by 0 bases, with 12 bases between them. CDR3 size: 14 residues. Germline CDR1 MDHEN, CDR2 SYDVKM. CDR3 in amino acids: CASTPGDSNYGYTF. CDR3 nucleotide sequence: TGTGCCAGCACCCCCGGTGATTCTAACTATGGCTACACCTTC.

This clone was counted a single time. The J gene is TRBJ2-1, the V gene TRBV28, with 9 bases that match TRBD2. This CDR3 region has 23 residues. Trimming cost V 3 bases and J 4 bases; bases outside gene matches: 28. Germline V gene sequence: CDR1 MDHEN, CDR2 SYDVKM. Here the CDR3 DNA reads TGTGCCAGCAGTTTTAGGGGTTTTGGTCACGGGCGGGAGGGCCGAAGCCTTTACAATGAGCAGTTCTTC. This translates into CASSFRGFGHGREGRSLYNEQFF.

This rearrangement joins TRBV6-5 to TRBJ1-1, with TRBD1 identical over 9 bases. V gave up 8 bases and J gave up 0 bases; unmatched junction bases: 1. The CDR3 length is 13 residues. The germline V gene encodes CDR1 MNHEY and CDR2 SVGAGI. DNA of the CDR3: TGTGCCAGCGGGGACAGGGTGAACACTGAAGCTTTCTTT. As protein: CASGDRVNTEAFF.

The V gene is TRBV7-3, the J gene TRBJ1-1, with D unresolved. Germline V gene data show CDR1 as SGHTA and CDR2 as FQGTGA. Trimming left V 5 bases short and J 8 bases short, with 15 bases between. The CDR3 covers 13 residues. The CDR3 protein is CASSQGDGSEAFF. In DNA form, the CDR3 reads TGTGCCAGCAGCCAAGGTGACGGTTCGGAAGCTTTCTTT.

The chain joins TRBV6-1 to TRBJ1-2; 9 nucleotides align to TRBD1. Losses at the gene ends were 2 bases for V and 5 bases for J; bases not matched to a gene: 15. Germline values: CDR1 MNHNS, CDR2 SASEGT. The CDR3 is 18 residues long. CDR3 sequence: CASSETGDRAPEAYGYTF. CDR3 in DNA: TGTGCCAGCAGTGAAACCGGGGACAGGGCCCCCGAAGCATATGGCTACACCTTC.

V gene TRBV28 combines with J gene TRBJ1-5; D is perhaps TRBD1 (6 bases). The CDR3 has 15 amino acids. Per germline, CDR1 MDHEN and CDR2 SYDVKM. The V end lost 3 bases, the J end lost 3 bases, and 12 bases lay between the germline ends. DNA of the CDR3: TGTGCCAGCAGTTTGTGGGGGGGGCCCAATCAGCCCCAGCATTTT. Amino acids: CASSLWGGPNQPQHF.

This clone was found a few times. The chain joins TRBV10-1 to TRBJ1-6; perhaps TRBD1 as D (5 bases). The CDR3 extends over 13 amino acids. V was pared by 4 bases and J by 9 bases, with 10 bases between. Germline V CDR1 and CDR2: WNHNN, SYGVQD (reference sequence). The CDR3 is CASSVGEGSPLHF. The CDR3 nucleotides read TGCGCCAGCAGTGTAGGGGAAGGTTCACCCCTCCACTTT.